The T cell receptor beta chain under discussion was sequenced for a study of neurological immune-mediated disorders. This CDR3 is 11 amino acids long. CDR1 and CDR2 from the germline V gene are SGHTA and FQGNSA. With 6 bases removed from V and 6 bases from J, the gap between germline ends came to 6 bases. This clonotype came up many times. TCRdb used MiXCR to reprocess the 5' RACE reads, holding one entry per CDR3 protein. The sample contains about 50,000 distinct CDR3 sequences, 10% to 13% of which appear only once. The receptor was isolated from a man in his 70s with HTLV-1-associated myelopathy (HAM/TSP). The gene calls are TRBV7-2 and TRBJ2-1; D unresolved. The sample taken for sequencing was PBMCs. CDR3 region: CASRVANEQFF. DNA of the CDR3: TGTGCCAGCAGAGTCGCCAATGAGCAGTTCTTC.